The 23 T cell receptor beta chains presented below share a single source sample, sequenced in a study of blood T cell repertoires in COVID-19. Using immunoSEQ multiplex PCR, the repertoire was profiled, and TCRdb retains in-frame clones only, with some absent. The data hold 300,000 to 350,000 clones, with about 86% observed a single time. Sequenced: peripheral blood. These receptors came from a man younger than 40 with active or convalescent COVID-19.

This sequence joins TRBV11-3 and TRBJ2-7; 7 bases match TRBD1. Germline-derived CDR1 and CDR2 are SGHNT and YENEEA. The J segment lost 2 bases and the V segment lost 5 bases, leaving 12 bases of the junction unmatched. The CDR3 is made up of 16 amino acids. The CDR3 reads CASSPYTGTETYEQYF. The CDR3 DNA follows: TGTGCCAGCAGCCCGTACACCGGGACAGAGACCTACGAGCAGTACTTC.

In DNA, the CDR3 is TGTGCCAGCAGCTTCAGAACCTCCGATACGCAGTATTTT. This gives the protein CASSFRTSDTQYF. V is TRBV11-3 and J is TRBJ2-3; D not certain. The CDR3 contains 13 residues. V lost 3 bases and J lost 6, with 10 bases in between. The V gene's germline CDR1 is SGHNT and CDR2 YENEEA.

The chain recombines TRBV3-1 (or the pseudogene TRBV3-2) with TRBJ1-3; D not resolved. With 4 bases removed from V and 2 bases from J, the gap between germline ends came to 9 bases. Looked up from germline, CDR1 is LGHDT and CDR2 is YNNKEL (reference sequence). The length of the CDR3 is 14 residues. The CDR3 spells CASSPLGAGNTIYF. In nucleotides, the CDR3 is TGTGCCAGCAGCCCCCTGGGCGCTGGAAACACCATATATTTT.

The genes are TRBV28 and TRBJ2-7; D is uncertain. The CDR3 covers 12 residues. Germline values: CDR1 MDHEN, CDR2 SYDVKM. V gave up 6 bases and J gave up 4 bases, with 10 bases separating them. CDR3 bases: TGTGCCAGCAGCCCCGACTGGTACGAGCAGTACTTC. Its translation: CASSPDWYEQYF.

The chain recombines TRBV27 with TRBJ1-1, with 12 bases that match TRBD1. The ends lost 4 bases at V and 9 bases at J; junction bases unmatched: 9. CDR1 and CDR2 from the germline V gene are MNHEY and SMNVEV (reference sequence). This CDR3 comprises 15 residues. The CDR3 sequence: CASSSTGTGGRQAFF. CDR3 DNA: TGTGCCAGCAGTTCTACCGGGACAGGGGGCCGCCAAGCTTTCTTT.

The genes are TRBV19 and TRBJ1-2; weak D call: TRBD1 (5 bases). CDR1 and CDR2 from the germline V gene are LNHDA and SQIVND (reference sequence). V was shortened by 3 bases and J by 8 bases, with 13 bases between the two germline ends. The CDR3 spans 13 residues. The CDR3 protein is CASSIRQGGGYTF. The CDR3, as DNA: TGTGCCAGTAGTATCCGGCAGGGAGGAGGCTACACCTTC.

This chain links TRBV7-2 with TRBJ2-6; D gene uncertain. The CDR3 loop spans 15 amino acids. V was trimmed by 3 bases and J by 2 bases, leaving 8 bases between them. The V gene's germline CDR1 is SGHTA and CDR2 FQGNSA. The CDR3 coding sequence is TGTGCCAGCAGCTTTTACAGCCCTGGGGCCAACGTCCTGACTTTC. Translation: CASSFYSPGANVLTF.

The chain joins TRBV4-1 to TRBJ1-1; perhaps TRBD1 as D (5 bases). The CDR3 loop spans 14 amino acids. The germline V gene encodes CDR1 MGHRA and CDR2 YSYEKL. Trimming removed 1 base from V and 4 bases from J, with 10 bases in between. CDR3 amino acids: CASSQVWGGTEAFF. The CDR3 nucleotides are TGCGCCAGCAGCCAAGTCTGGGGGGGCACTGAAGCTTTCTTT.

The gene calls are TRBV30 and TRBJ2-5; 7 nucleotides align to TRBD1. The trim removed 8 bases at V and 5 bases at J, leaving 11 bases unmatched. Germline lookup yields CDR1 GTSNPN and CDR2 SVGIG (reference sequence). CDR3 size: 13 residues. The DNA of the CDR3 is TGTGCCGGGCAAAGACAGGGCCAGGAGACCCAGTACTTC. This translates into CAGQRQGQETQYF.

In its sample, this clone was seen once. The CDR3 coding sequence is TGTGCCAGCAGTTTCGACATAAACTATGGCTACACCTTC. Its translation: CASSFDINYGYTF. This rearrangement joins TRBV12-3 or TRBV12-4 to TRBJ1-2; D remains unclear. The CDR3 loop spans 13 amino acids. V was trimmed by 3 bases and J by 2 bases, leaving 7 bases between them.

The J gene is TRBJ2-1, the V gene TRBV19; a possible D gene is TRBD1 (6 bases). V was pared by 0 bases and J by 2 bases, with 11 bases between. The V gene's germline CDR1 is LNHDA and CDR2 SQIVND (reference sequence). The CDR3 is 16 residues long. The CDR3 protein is CASSIDPRGPYNEQFF. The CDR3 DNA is TGTGCCAGTAGTATAGACCCCAGGGGCCCCTACAATGAGCAGTTCTTC.

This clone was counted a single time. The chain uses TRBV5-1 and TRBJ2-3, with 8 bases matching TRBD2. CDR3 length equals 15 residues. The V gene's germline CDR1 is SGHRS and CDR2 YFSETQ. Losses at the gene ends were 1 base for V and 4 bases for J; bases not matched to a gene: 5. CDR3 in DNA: TGCGCCAGCAGCTTGAACGCGGGGGGCGCAGATACGCAGTATTTT. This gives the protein CASSLNAGGADTQYF.

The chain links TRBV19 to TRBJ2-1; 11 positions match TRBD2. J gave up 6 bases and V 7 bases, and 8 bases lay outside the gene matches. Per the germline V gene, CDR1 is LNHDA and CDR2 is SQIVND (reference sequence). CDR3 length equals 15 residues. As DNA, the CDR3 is TGTGCCAGTAATCGTTGGCTAGCGGGAGGCAATGAGCAGTTCTTC. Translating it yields CASNRWLAGGNEQFF.

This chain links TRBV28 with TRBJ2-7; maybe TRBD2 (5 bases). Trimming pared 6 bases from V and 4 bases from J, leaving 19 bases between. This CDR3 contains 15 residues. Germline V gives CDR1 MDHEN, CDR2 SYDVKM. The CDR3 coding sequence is TGTGCCAGCAGCGGGTATTTGGTAGAGCGGTACGAGCAGTACTTC. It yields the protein CASSGYLVERYEQYF.

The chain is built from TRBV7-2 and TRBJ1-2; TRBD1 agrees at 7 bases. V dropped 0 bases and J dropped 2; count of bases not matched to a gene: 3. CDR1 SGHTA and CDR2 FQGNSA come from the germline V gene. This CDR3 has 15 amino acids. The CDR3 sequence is CASSLAGQRNYGYTF. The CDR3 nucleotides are TGTGCCAGCAGCTTAGCGGGACAGAGAAACTATGGCTACACCTTC.

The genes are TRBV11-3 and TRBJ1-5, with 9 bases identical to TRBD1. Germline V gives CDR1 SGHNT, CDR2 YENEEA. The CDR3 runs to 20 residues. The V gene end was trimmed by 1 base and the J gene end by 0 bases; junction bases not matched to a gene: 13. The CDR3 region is CASSLVPRTGEYCSNQPQHF. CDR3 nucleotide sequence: TGTGCCAGCAGCTTAGTGCCCCGGACAGGGGAATACTGTAGCAATCAGCCCCAGCATTTT.

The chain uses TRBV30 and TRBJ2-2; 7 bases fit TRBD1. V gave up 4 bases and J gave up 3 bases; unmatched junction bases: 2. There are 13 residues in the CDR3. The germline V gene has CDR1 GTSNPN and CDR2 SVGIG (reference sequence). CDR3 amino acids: CAWTQGDTGELFF. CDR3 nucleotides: TGTGCCTGGACTCAGGGGGACACCGGGGAGCTGTTTTTT. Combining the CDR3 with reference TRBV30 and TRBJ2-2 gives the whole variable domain SQTIHQWPATLVQPVGSPLSLECTVEGTSNPNLYWYRQAAGRGLQLLFYSVGIGQISSEVPQNLSASRPQDRQFILSSKKLLLSDSGFYLCAWTQGDTGELFFGEGSRLTVL.

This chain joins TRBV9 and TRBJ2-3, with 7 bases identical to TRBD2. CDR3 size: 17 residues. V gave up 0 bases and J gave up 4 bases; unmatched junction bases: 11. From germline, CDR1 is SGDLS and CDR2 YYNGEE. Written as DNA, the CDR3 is TGTGCCAGCAGCGTAGAGGAACCTCGACTAGCTTCAGATACGCAGTATTTT. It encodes CASSVEEPRLASDTQYF. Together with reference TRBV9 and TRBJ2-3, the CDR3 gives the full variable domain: DSGVTQTPKHLITATGQRVTLRCSPRSGDLSVYWYQQSLDQGLQFLIQYYNGEERAKGNILERFSAQQFPDLHSELNLSSLELGDSALYFCASSVEEPRLASDTQYFGPGTRLTVL.

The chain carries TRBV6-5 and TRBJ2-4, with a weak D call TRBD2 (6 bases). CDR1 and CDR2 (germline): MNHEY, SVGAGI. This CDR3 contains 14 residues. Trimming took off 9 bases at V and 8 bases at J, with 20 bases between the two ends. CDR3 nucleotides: TGTGCCAGTCAACGCCGGGGGTTTGGCGACATTCAGTACTTC. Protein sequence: CASQRRGFGDIQYF.

The CDR3 bases are TGTGCCAGCACCCGAGACAGGGCCGAAAAACTGTTTTTT. Encoded protein: CASTRDRAEKLFF. The chain couples TRBV27 to TRBJ1-4; 7 bases match TRBD1. The CDR3 runs 13 residues. CDR1 is MNHEY and CDR2 is SMNVEV in the germline V gene (reference sequence). After removal of 7 bases from V and 8 bases from J, the junction contained 7 bases not matched to a gene.

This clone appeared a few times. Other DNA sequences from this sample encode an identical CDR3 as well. The CDR3 here is CASSLSYEQYF. The CDR3 nucleotides are TGTGCCAGCAGCCTTAGCTACGAGCAGTACTTC. The J gene is TRBJ2-7, the V gene TRBV3-1 (or the pseudogene TRBV3-2); D is uncertain. Germline V gene sequence: CDR1 LGHDT, CDR2 YNNKEL (reference sequence). The CDR3 length is 11 residues. V was cut by 4 bases and J by 3 bases, with 4 bases left in between.

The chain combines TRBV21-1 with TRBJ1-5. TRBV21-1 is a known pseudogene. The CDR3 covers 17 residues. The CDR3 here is CASSKFRGGFGNQPQHF. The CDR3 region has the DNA TGTGCCAGCAGCAAATTCCGTGGAGGGTTTGGCAATCAGCCCCAGCATTTT.

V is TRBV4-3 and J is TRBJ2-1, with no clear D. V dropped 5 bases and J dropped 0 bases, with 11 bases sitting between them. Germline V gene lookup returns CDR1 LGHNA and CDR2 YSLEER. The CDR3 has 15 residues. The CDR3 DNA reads TGCGCCAGCAGCTACTACTTCAGCTCCTACAATGAGCAGTTCTTC. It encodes CASSYYFSSYNEQFF.